The 18 T cell receptor beta chains reported below all come from one sample, sequenced in a study of cytomegalovirus exposure and HLA in healthy donors. It was with 60 Vbeta and 13 Jbeta primers that the PCR ran. The data were produced by immunoSEQ multiplex PCR, yet TCRdb's version contains in-frame clones alone and is incomplete. This sample yields over 100,000 clones, of which roughly 82% are seen a single time; under 5% belongs to the top ten. Sequenced sample: PBMCs. The receptor source for this set is a male donor in good health and CMV-seropositive.

In regard to this clone: The junction and the germline gene differ at one end; a read error may be behind it. The rearrangement joins TRBV7-9 to TRBJ2-7; maybe TRBD1 (5 bases). Per the germline V gene, CDR1 is SEHNR and CDR2 is FQNEAQ (reference sequence). The CDR3 is made up of 14 amino acids. CDR3 nucleotides: TGTTCCAGCAGCTTAAAGGTGGGGCGCGACGAGCAGTACTTC. Translated, it gives CSSSLKVGRDEQYF.

This chain links TRBV5-1 with TRBJ1-5, with D possibly matching TRBD1 (5 bases). Trimming took off 1 base at V and 0 bases at J, with 14 bases between the two ends. Germline V CDR1 and CDR2: SGHRS, YFSETQ. This CDR3 is 17 amino acids long. CDR3 sequence reads: CASSLLGIGASNQPQHF. The CDR3 DNA reads TGCGCCAGCAGCTTGTTAGGCATAGGGGCTAGCAATCAGCCCCAGCATTTT.

The rearrangement joins TRBV10-3 to TRBJ2-7, with 7 positions matching TRBD2. V was clipped by 11 bases and J by 5 bases; unmatched bases: 12. Germline assignment: CDR1 ENHRY and CDR2 SYGVKD. This CDR3 is 13 amino acids long. CDR3: CAAYGGDLHEQYF. The DNA for the CDR3 is TGTGCCGCCTATGGGGGGGATCTCCACGAGCAGTACTTC.

This clone was found once. The chain links TRBV6-5 to TRBJ1-4; 11 nucleotides agree with TRBD1. V trimming: 6 bases; J trimming: 6 bases; junction bases outside the gene matches: 6. Germline lookup yields CDR1 MNHEY and CDR2 SVGAGI. This CDR3 has 15 amino acids. This chain's CDR3 is CASRNGQGAYEKLFF. CDR3 DNA sequence: TGTGCCAGCAGAAACGGACAGGGGGCGTATGAAAAACTGTTTTTT.

This clone has just a few counts. The chain is built from TRBV9 and TRBJ1-1; TRBD1 is a possible D gene (5 bases). The V and J ends lost 0 bases and 4 bases respectively, with 13 bases between them. Germline lookup yields CDR1 SGDLS and CDR2 YYNGEE. The CDR3 is 15 residues long. The CDR3 nucleotides read TGTGCCAGCAGCGTAGCGGCAGGGCCTTTCACTGAAGCTTTCTTT. It yields the protein CASSVAAGPFTEAFF.

This chain uses TRBV6-1 with TRBJ1-2; possible D gene TRBD1, 6 bases. Germline V gene data show CDR1 as MNHNS and CDR2 as SASEGT. V was pared by 6 bases and J by 4 bases, with 18 bases between. The CDR3 runs to 15 residues. The CDR3: CASSGHRTELYGYTF. The CDR3 nucleotides read TGTGCCAGCAGCGGACACAGGACAGAACTCTATGGCTACACCTTC.

J is TRBJ2-4 and V is TRBV4-1, with 9 bases lining up with TRBD1. Germline V gene sequence: CDR1 MGHRA, CDR2 YSYEKL. The CDR3 is made up of 16 amino acids. V shed 4 bases and J 5 bases; nucleotides not matched to a gene: 9. CDR3 in DNA: TGCGCCAGCAGCCGCGGACAGGGGTCTGGGGAAAACATTCAGTACTTC. It yields the protein CASSRGQGSGENIQYF.

The gene calls are TRBV13 and TRBJ2-2, with TRBD1 matching over 10 bases. Losses at the gene ends were 5 bases for V and 3 bases for J; bases not matched to a gene: 9. The germline gives CDR1 PRHDT, CDR2 FYEKMQ (reference sequence). CDR3 length equals 17 residues. CDR3 DNA sequence: TGTGCCAGCAGCCCAGGAGGGGACAGGGGTGACACCGGGGAGCTGTTTTTT. This codes for CASSPGGDRGDTGELFF. Full variable domain (outside the CDR3, taken from reference TRBV13 and TRBJ2-2): AAGVIQSPRHLIKEKRETATLKCYPIPRHDTVYWYQQGPGQDPQFLISFYEKMQSDKGSIPDRFSAQQFSDYHSELNMSSLELGDSALYFCASSPGGDRGDTGELFFGEGSRLTVL.

The V call is TRBV7-2, the J call TRBJ2-5; 7 bases match TRBD1. The V gene's germline CDR1 is SGHTA and CDR2 FQGNSA. After removal of 3 bases from V and 2 bases from J, the junction contained 3 bases not matched to a gene. The CDR3 is made up of 14 amino acids. CDR3 DNA sequence: TGTGCCAGCAGCTTGGGACAGTTGCAAGAGACCCAGTACTTC. Translating it yields CASSLGQLQETQYF. Full variable domain (outside the CDR3, taken from reference TRBV7-2 and TRBJ2-5): GAGVSQSPSNKVTEKGKDVELRCDPISGHTALYWYRQSLGQGLEFLIYFQGNSAPDKSGLPSDRFSAERTGGSVSTLTIQRTQQEDSAVYLCASSLGQLQETQYFGPGTRLLVL.

This chain links TRBV6-5 with TRBJ2-1, with a tentative D call TRBD1 (5 bases). CDR3 length: 15 residues. V was pared by 5 bases and J by 5 bases, with 16 bases between. CDR1 is MNHEY and CDR2 is SVGAGI in the germline V gene. The CDR3 sequence: CASSPRKGSHNEQFF. CDR3 nucleotide sequence: TGTGCCAGCAGTCCCCGGAAGGGGTCACACAATGAGCAGTTCTTC.

J is TRBJ2-7 and V is TRBV7-9; D is perhaps TRBD1 (6 bases). The ends were cut back, 5 bases at V and 0 bases at J, with 17 bases in the middle. This CDR3 is built from 16 residues. CDR1 and CDR2 from the germline V gene are SEHNR and FQNEAQ (reference sequence). The chain's CDR3 is CASSRDTGKRSYEQYF. DNA of the CDR3: TGTGCCAGCAGCCGTGACACAGGGAAACGCTCCTACGAGCAGTACTTC. Filled out from reference TRBV7-9 and TRBJ2-7, the complete variable domain reads DTGVSQNPRHKITKRGQNVTFRCDPISEHNRLYWYRQTLGQGPEFLTYFQNEAQLEKSRLLSDRFSAERPKGSFSTLEIQRTEQGDSAMYLCASSRDTGKRSYEQYFGPGTRLTVT.

This clone was recorded only once. V is TRBV18 and J is TRBJ2-1, with TRBD2 matching over 15 bases. Per the germline V gene, CDR1 is KGHSH and CDR2 is LQKENI. This CDR3 comprises 15 residues. The ends lost 3 bases at V and 8 bases at J; junction bases unmatched: 2. CDR3 DNA sequence: TGTGCCAGCTCACCGGGACTAGCGGGAGGTCATGAGCAGTTCTTC. It translates to CASSPGLAGGHEQFF.

The gene calls are TRBV19 and TRBJ2-1; TRBD2 matches at 11 bases. V lost 0 bases, J lost 4 bases, and 5 bases stayed unmatched. CDR3 length: 17 residues. Germline-derived CDR1 and CDR2 are LNHDA and SQIVND (reference sequence). The CDR3 reads CASSIDPGLAEYNEQFF. In DNA, the CDR3 is TGTGCCAGTAGTATAGATCCGGGACTAGCGGAGTACAATGAGCAGTTCTTC.

The rearrangement uses TRBV5-4 and TRBJ1-2; TRBD1 matches at 8 bases. V was pared by 4 bases and J by 3 bases, with 5 bases of the junction left unmatched. CDR1 is SGHNT and CDR2 is YYREEE in the germline V gene (reference sequence). The CDR3 is 14 residues long. The CDR3 bases are TGTGCCAGCAGCAGGAAGACAGGGGACTATGGCTACACCTTC. The encoded protein is CASSRKTGDYGYTF.

This clone was detected once. The chain employs TRBV6-5 and TRBJ1-2, with no clear D. Germline CDR1 is MNHEY and CDR2 is SVGAGI. The V end was cut by 2 bases, the J end by 0 bases, with 7 bases between. The CDR3 length is 14 residues. This CDR3 is CASSYSYPNYGYTF. The CDR3 nucleotides read TGTGCCAGCAGTTACAGCTACCCTAACTATGGCTACACCTTC.

In DNA, the CDR3 is TGTGCCAGCGGGGTGCCGGGACTAGGCCCGCGCGAGCAGTACTTC. This sequence encodes CASGVPGLGPREQYF. This chain connects TRBV7-8 to TRBJ2-7, with 8 bases aligning to TRBD2. Germline values: CDR1 SGHVS, CDR2 FQNEAQ. CDR3 length: 15 residues. Unmatched junction bases numbered 15, after V lost 8 bases and J lost 6 bases.

This chain connects TRBV5-1 to TRBJ2-7, with D perhaps TRBD2 (6 bases). Trimming cost V 4 bases and J 2 bases, with 16 bases left between them. The length of the CDR3 is 15 residues. In germline, CDR1 is SGHRS, CDR2 YFSETQ. The CDR3 here is CASSPGDLAAYEQYF. CDR3 in DNA: TGCGCCAGCAGCCCGGGGGACCTAGCAGCCTACGAGCAGTACTTC.

Only a few counts were recorded for this clone. The V and J genes are TRBV4-2 and TRBJ2-7, with 7 bases matching TRBD2. Per germline, CDR1 LGHNA and CDR2 YNFKEQ. The CDR3 covers 15 residues. The J segment lost 7 bases and the V segment lost 1 base, leaving 10 bases of the junction unmatched. As DNA, the CDR3 is TGTGCCAGCAGCCAAGCATCGGGACTACCTTTGGAGCAGTACTTC. Residues: CASSQASGLPLEQYF.